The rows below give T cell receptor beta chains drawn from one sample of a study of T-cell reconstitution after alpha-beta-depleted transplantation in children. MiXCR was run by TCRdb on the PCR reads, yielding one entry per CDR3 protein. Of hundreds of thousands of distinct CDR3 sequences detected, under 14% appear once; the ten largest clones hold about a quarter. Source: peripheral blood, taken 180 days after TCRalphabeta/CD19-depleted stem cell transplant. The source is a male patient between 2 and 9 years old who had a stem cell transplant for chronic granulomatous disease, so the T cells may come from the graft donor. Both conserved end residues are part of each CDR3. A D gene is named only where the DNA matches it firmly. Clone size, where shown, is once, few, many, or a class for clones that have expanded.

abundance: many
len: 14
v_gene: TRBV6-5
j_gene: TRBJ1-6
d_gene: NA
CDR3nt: TGTGCCAGCAGTTTTCGGGGTCCTGGTTCACCCCTCCACTTT
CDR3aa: CASSFRGPGSPLHF

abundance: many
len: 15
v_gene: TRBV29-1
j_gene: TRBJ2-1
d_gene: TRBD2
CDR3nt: TGCAGCGTTGAGGGCGGGAGGGCCTCATACAATGAGCAGTTCTTC
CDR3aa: CSVEGGRASYNEQFF

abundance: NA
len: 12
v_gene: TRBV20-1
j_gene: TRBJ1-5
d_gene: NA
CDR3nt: TGCAGTGCTAGGGGGAGCAATCAGCCCCAGCCTTTT
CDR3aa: CSARGSNQPQPF

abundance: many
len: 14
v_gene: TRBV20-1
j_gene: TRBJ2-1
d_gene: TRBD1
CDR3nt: TGCAGTGCTAGAACGGGACAGGGCCACAATGAGCAGTTCTTC
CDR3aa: CSARTGQGHNEQFF

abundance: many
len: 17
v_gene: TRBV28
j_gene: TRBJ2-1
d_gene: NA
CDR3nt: TGTGCCAGCAGGCCAAGGCAGGGTACGCTAACCTACAATGAGCAGTTCTTC
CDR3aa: CASRPRQGTLTYNEQFF

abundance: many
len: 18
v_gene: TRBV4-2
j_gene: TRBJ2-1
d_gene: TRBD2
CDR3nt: TGTGCCAGCAGCCAAGATCTCGCCGGGACTAGTTTCTTCAATGAGCAGTTCTTC
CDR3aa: CASSQDLAGTSFFNEQFF

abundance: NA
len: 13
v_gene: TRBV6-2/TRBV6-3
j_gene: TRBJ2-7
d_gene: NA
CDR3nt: TGTGCCAGCAATAACTTCGGGGGCTACGAGCAGTACTTC
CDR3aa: CASNNFGGYEQYF

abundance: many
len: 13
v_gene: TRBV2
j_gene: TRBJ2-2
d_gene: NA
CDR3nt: TGTGCCAGCAGCGAAATCAGTTCCGGGGAGCTGTTTTTT
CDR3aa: CASSEISSGELFF

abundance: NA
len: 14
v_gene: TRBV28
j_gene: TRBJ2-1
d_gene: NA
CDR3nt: TGTGCCAGCAGTTTGTCCTCTAAGGTGGCAGAGCAGTTCTTC
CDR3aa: CASSLSSKVAEQFF

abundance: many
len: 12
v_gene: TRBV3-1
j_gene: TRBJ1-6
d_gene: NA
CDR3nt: TGTGCCAGCAGCCAAAAGCATTCACCCCTCCACTTT
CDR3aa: CASSQKHSPLHF

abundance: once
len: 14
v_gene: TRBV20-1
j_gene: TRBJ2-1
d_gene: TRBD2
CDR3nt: TGCAGTCCCCGGACGACTAGCGGCTACAATGAGCAGTTCTTC
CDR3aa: CSPRTTSGYNEQFF

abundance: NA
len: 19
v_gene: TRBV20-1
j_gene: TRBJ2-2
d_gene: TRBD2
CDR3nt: TGCAGTGCTAGTCGGACTAGCGGGCCCGGAGGGCGGAACACCGGGGAGCTGTTTTTT
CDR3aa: CSASRTSGPGGRNTGELFF

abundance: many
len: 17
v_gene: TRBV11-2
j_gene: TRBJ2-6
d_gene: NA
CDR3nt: TGTGCCAGCAGCCAAGCCAGATACCTCTCTGGGGCCAACGTCCTGACTTTC
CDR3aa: CASSQARYLSGANVLTF

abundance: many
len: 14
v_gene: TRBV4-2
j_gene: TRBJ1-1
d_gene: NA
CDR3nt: TGTGCCAGCAGCGCAAACAGGGTCGACACTGAAGCTTTCTTT
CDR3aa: CASSANRVDTEAFF

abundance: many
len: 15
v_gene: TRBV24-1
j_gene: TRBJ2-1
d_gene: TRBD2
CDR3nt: TGTGCCACCAGTGGCACTAGCGGGAGCCCTAATGAGCAGTTCTTC
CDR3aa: CATSGTSGSPNEQFF

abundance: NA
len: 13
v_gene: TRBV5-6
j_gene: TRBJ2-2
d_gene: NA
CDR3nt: TGTGCCAGCAGCCCGGAGAACACCGGGGAGCTGTTTTTT
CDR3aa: CASSPENTGELFF

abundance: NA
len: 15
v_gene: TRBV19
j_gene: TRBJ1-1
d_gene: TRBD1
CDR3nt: TGTGCCAGTAGTATCGGGACAGGGATGAACACTGAAGCTTTCTTT
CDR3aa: CASSIGTGMNTEAFF

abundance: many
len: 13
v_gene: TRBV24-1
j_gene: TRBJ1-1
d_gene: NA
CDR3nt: TGTGCCACCAGTGATGGCGGGAGTCCTGAAGCTTTCTTT
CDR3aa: CATSDGGSPEAFF

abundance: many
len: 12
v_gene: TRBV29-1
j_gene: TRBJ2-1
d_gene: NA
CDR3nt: TGCAGCGTTGAATCACAGTTGAATGAGCAGTTCTTC
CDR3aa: CSVESQLNEQFF

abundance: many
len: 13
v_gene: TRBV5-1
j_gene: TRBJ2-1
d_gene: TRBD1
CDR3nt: TGCGCCAGCAGCTTAACGCGGGACAGGGGGCAGTTCTTC
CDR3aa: CASSLTRDRGQFF

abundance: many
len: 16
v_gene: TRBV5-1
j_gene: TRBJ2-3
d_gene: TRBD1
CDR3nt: TGCGCCAGCAGCCCTAGAGTAGGGGGCCGAGCAGATACGCAGTATTTT
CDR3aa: CASSPRVGGRADTQYF

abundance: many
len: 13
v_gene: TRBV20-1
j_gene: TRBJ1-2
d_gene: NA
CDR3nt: TGCAGTGCTAGAACGACGGTCTCCTATGGCTACACCTTC
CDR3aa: CSARTTVSYGYTF

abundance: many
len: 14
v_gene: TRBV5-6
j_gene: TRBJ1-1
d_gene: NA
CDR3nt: TGTGCCAGCAGCTTCGAGGGGAGGAACACTGAAGCTTTCTTT
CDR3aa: CASSFEGRNTEAFF

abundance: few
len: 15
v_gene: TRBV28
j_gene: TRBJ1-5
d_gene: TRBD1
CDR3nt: TGTGCCAGCAGTTTTGGGACAGTTAGCAATCAGCCCCAGCATTTT
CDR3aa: CASSFGTVSNQPQHF

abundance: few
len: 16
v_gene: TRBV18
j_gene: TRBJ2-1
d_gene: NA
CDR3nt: TGTGCCAGCTCACCACCCCTGAGGGAAAACTACAATGAGCAGTTCTTC
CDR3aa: CASSPPLRENYNEQFF

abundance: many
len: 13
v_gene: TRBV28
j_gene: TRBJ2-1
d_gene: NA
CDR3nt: TGTGCCAGCAGTTTCGTGTCTAGGGGTGAGCAGTTCTTC
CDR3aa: CASSFVSRGEQFF

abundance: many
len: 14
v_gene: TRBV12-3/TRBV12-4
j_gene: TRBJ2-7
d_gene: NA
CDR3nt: TGTGCCAGCAGTTTTTTTCTAGCAGCCTACGAGCAGTACTTC
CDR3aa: CASSFFLAAYEQYF